These 30 T cell receptor beta chains were sequenced from one sample in a study of OX40 agonist ivuxolimab in advanced cancers. The method was the immunoSEQ multiplex PCR assay. Not all clones reach the TCRdb copy of this immuneACCESS table, which keeps in-frame sequences only. Checked studies attribute under half of the gap to unresolved V genes and leave the rest unexplained. This sample is represented by approximately 70,000 clones; 75% to 90% of them were singletons. The top ten clones comprise about 2.7% of the sample. Sequences were derived from CD4+ or CD8+ T cells sorted from blood, sampled in a trial of the OX40 agonist ivuxolimab. Every receptor here comes from an adult with an advanced solid tumor such as melanoma, head and neck, liver or kidney cancer.

This CDR3 is CASVLQGAVTYNEQFF. The CDR3 DNA is TGTGCCAGCGTTTTGCAGGGGGCTGTTACCTACAATGAGCAGTTCTTC. The rearrangement joins TRBV28 to TRBJ2-1; 8 nucleotides align to TRBD1. The CDR3 length is 16 residues. J lost 2 bases, V lost 8 bases, and 11 bases had no gene match. The germline V gene encodes CDR1 MDHEN and CDR2 SYDVKM.

The chain couples TRBV28 to TRBJ2-7, with D tentatively TRBD1 (6 bases). This CDR3 contains 11 residues. CDR1 MDHEN and CDR2 SYDVKM come from the germline V gene. Trimming took off 8 bases at V and 6 bases at J, with 11 bases between the two ends. Here the CDR3 DNA reads TGTGCCAGCGGGGGCAGGCCCGAGCAGTACTTC. This sequence encodes CASGGRPEQYF.

The chain carries TRBV6-1 and TRBJ2-7; 7 nucleotides align to TRBD1. This CDR3 is built from 14 residues. From germline, CDR1 is MNHNS and CDR2 SASEGT. V was clipped by 7 bases and J by 5 bases; unmatched bases: 11. CDR3 DNA sequence: TGTGCCAGCACGACCTTGACAGGGAGTAACGAGCAGTACTTC. Translated: CASTTLTGSNEQYF.

This sequence joins TRBV5-6 and TRBJ2-7; D ambiguous. The CDR3 contains 14 residues. V lost 5 bases and J lost 0, with 12 bases in between. Germline assignment: CDR1 SGHDT and CDR2 YYEEEE. In DNA, the CDR3 is TGTGCCAGCAGAACGACGACGAGCTCCTACGAGCAGTACTTC. It translates to CASRTTTSSYEQYF.

Note on this clone: The sample carries other DNA sequences with the same CDR3. The V and J genes are TRBV30 and TRBJ2-7, with 12 bases aligning to TRBD1. The junction had 21 bases not matched to a gene; V was cut back by 2 bases and J by 7 bases. Germline V lookup: CDR1 GTSNPN, CDR2 SVGIG (reference sequence). The length of the CDR3 is 19 residues. The CDR3 nucleotides read TGTGCCTGGAGTCCTCACAGGGGACAGGGGGCTGGGTCTTTATGGGAGCAGTACTTC. Translation gives CAWSPHRGQGAGSLWEQYF. The full variable domain, its missing parts supplied by reference TRBV30 and TRBJ2-7, is SQTIHQWPATLVQPVGSPLSLECTVEGTSNPNLYWYRQAAGRGLQLLFYSVGIGQISSEVPQNLSASRPQDRQFILSSKKLLLSDSGFYLCAWSPHRGQGAGSLWEQYFGPGTRLTVT.

V gene TRBV6-5 combines with J gene TRBJ1-5; D is undetermined. Per the germline V gene, CDR1 is MNHEY and CDR2 is SVGAGI. Deletions cut 5 bases from V and 5 bases from J, with 7 bases between. The CDR3 has 12 residues. The CDR3 nucleotides are TGTGCCAGCAGTGGGCTCGATCAGCCCCAGCATTTT. Encoded protein: CASSGLDQPQHF.

The chain has TRBV19 and TRBJ2-3; TRBD2 agrees at 8 bases. V shed 5 bases and J 4 bases; nucleotides not matched to a gene: 8. From germline, CDR1 is LNHDA and CDR2 SQIVND (reference sequence). This CDR3 is 15 amino acids long. The DNA of the CDR3 is TGTGCCAGTAGTCTTCGGGGGGGCTGGGCAGATACGCAGTATTTT. Translated, it gives CASSLRGGWADTQYF.

The chain carries TRBV29-1 and TRBJ2-1; D possibly matches TRBD1 or TRBD2 (6 bases each). The V end lost 0 bases, the J end lost 10 bases, and 28 bases lay between the germline ends. Per the germline V gene, CDR1 is SQVTM and CDR2 is ANQGSEA. The CDR3 has 18 amino acids. CDR3 residues: CSVEEGLRVEFGGGEQFF. In DNA form, the CDR3 reads TGCAGCGTTGAAGAGGGACTGAGGGTAGAATTTGGGGGCGGCGAGCAGTTCTTC.

The chain employs TRBV4-2 and TRBJ1-3, with TRBD1 matching over 8 bases. The CDR3 consists of 18 residues. Germline V gives CDR1 LGHNA, CDR2 YNFKEQ. After removal of 0 bases from V and 2 bases from J, the junction contained 9 bases not matched to a gene. The CDR3 region has the DNA TGTGCCAGCAGCCAAGATCTCGTTGGACAGGGAGCTGGAAACACCATATATTTT. Translated, it gives CASSQDLVGQGAGNTIYF.

Notes on this clone: Germline and junction disagree at one end, which may indicate a read error. The chain links TRBV7-7 to TRBJ2-3; D not certain. Germline loops: CDR1 SSHAT, CDR2 FNYEAQ (reference sequence). The CDR3 contains 15 residues. The CDR3 DNA sequence: TGTGCTAGCAGCTTAGAAGCAGGTAGCACAGATACGCAGTATTTT. Translation: CASSLEAGSTDTQYF.

The DNA of the CDR3 is TGTGCCAGCAGCTCACAGGGGGCGGATACGCAGTATTTT. This sequence encodes CASSSQGADTQYF. The chain joins TRBV7-3 to TRBJ2-3; 9 bases are a match to TRBD1. The length of the CDR3 is 13 residues. J was trimmed by 6 bases and V by 4 bases; bases with no gene match: 2. Germline V gene sequence: CDR1 SGHTA, CDR2 FQGTGA. The full variable domain, rest sourced from reference TRBV7-3 and TRBJ2-3, is GAGVSQTPSNKVTEKGKYVELRCDPISGHTALYWYRQSLGQGPEFLIYFQGTGAADDSGLPNDRFFAVRPEGSVSTLKIQRTERGDSAVYLCASSSQGADTQYFGPGTRLTVL.

The chain uses TRBV9 and TRBJ2-3; the D gene could be TRBD1 or TRBD2 (6 bases each). The germline V and J ends were trimmed by 1 base and 2 bases, with 14 bases remaining between them. Germline assignment: CDR1 SGDLS and CDR2 YYNGEE. CDR3 size: 16 residues. CDR3 sequence reads: CASSVPQGGFTDTQYF. CDR3 bases: TGTGCCAGCAGCGTACCCCAAGGGGGGTTCACAGATACGCAGTATTTT.

The V call is TRBV18, the J call TRBJ2-5; 7 bases align to TRBD1. The CDR3 is made up of 15 amino acids. Losses at the gene ends were 5 bases for V and 2 bases for J; bases not matched to a gene: 8. CDR1 is KGHSH and CDR2 is LQKENI in the germline V gene. This chain's CDR3 is CASSAQGHNQETQYF. For the CDR3, the DNA is TGTGCCAGCTCAGCACAGGGGCATAATCAAGAGACCCAGTACTTC.

This chain joins TRBV18 and TRBJ1-2, with D unresolved. Germline lookup yields CDR1 KGHSH and CDR2 LQKENI. V was cut by 8 bases and J by 2 bases, with 15 bases left in between. The CDR3 covers 14 residues. The CDR3 bases are TGTGCCAGCCTCGACTCAGGCCGCAACTATGGCTACACCTTC. Translation: CASLDSGRNYGYTF.

This chain links TRBV5-5 with TRBJ1-2; no definite D call. Germline CDR1 is SGHKS and CDR2 is YYEKEE (reference sequence). Trimming shortened V by 4 bases and J by 4 bases, and 20 bases separated the two germline ends. This CDR3 contains 16 residues. In DNA, the CDR3 is TGTGCCAGCAGCCAAGATCTGGGCCAAGCTGGCTATGGCTACACCTTC. Translated: CASSQDLGQAGYGYTF.

This clone is a singleton in its sample. The chain is built from TRBV28 and TRBJ1-2, with D possibly being TRBD1 (6 bases). Germline V CDR1 and CDR2: MDHEN, SYDVKM. V was cut by 5 bases and J by 7 bases, with 23 bases left in between. CDR3 length: 16 amino acids. Written as DNA, the CDR3 is TGTGCCAGCAGTCTCGAGGAATACGGACAGTCTCTTGGCTACACCTTC. Translation: CASSLEEYGQSLGYTF.

This clone was picked up one time. The chain has TRBV5-1 and TRBJ2-3; maybe TRBD2 (7 bases). The CDR3 loop spans 16 amino acids. Per the germline V gene, CDR1 is SGHRS and CDR2 is YFSETQ. Trimming pared 1 base from V and 0 bases from J, leaving 12 bases between. CDR3: CASSLWGGGSTDTQYF. In DNA form, the CDR3 reads TGCGCCAGCAGCTTGTGGGGCGGGGGCAGCACAGATACGCAGTATTTT.

This clone has more than one count but fewer than ten. The J gene is TRBJ1-4, the V gene TRBV27, with 9 positions matching TRBD1. Germline V gives CDR1 MNHEY, CDR2 SMNVEV (reference sequence). V dropped 10 bases and J dropped 6; count of bases not matched to a gene: 15. The CDR3 totals 16 residues. The CDR3 DNA follows: TGTGCCACCTCCGTAAAACCCGGGACAGGGTATGAAAAACTGTTTTTT. Protein: CATSVKPGTGYEKLFF.

The rearrangement joins TRBV13 to TRBJ2-5; no definite D call. Germline V gives CDR1 PRHDT, CDR2 FYEKMQ (reference sequence). The CDR3 has 11 amino acids. V was cut by 4 bases and J by 2 bases, with 2 bases left in between. CDR3 nucleotide sequence: TGTGCCAGCAGCTATCAAGAGACCCAGTACTTC. Amino acid sequence: CASSYQETQYF.

The V gene is TRBV30, the J gene TRBJ2-2; D uncertain. V was trimmed by 2 bases and J by 4 bases, leaving 11 bases between them. The CDR3 sequence is 14 residues long. Germline loops: CDR1 GTSNPN, CDR2 SVGIG (reference sequence). As DNA, the CDR3 is TGTGCCTGGAGTAGGCTAGGAATCACCGGGGAGCTGTTTTTT. Translating gives CAWSRLGITGELFF.

The chain employs TRBV28 and TRBJ2-3; 7 bases fit TRBD2. Trimming at V came to 11 bases and at J to 6 bases, leaving 11 bases not matched to a gene. There are 13 residues in the CDR3. The germline V gene encodes CDR1 MDHEN and CDR2 SYDVKM. The CDR3 sequence: CAGAAAGRDTQYF. CDR3 coding DNA: TGTGCCGGGGCGGCAGCGGGGCGTGATACGCAGTATTTT.

This rearrangement joins TRBV29-1 to TRBJ2-3, with D tentatively TRBD2 (6 bases). Germline CDR1 reads SQVTM; CDR2 reads ANQGSEA. Trimming left V 5 bases short and J 2 bases short, with 14 bases between. This CDR3 comprises 14 residues. In DNA, the CDR3 is TGCAGCGTTCGGGAGTGGGGCGTCACAGATACGCAGTATTTT. This gives the protein CSVREWGVTDTQYF.

J is TRBJ1-2 and V is TRBV6-6; 8 bases line up with TRBD1. The V segment lost 5 bases and the J segment 4 bases; nucleotides outside the gene matches: 6. Germline-derived CDR1 and CDR2 are MNHNY and SVGAGI (reference sequence). The length of the CDR3 is 14 residues. CDR3 region: CASSPPDRAYGYTF. Written as DNA, the CDR3 is TGTGCCAGCAGTCCGCCGGACAGGGCCTATGGCTACACCTTC.

This clone was seen a single time. The chain recombines TRBV10-3 with TRBJ2-1; D is ambiguous. The CDR3 has 12 residues. The ends were cut back, 3 bases at V and 4 bases at J, with 4 bases in the middle. CDR1 is ENHRY, CDR2 SYGVKD, per germline. The CDR3, as DNA: TGTGCCATCAGTGACGGATACAATGAGCAGTTCTTC. Translated, it gives CAISDGYNEQFF.

This chain joins TRBV7-7 and TRBJ2-1; either TRBD1 or TRBD2 may fit D (5 bases each). V dropped 4 bases and J dropped 1 base, with 8 bases sitting between them. The germline V gene encodes CDR1 SSHAT and CDR2 FNYEAQ (reference sequence). The CDR3 consists of 14 residues. The CDR3 sequence is CASSSGRSYNEQFF. The CDR3 DNA sequence: TGTGCCAGCAGCTCGGGACGGTCCTACAATGAGCAGTTCTTC.

The rearrangement uses TRBV18 and TRBJ2-1; unclear D gene. Trimming left V 6 bases short and J 4 bases short, with 7 bases between. In germline, CDR1 is KGHSH, CDR2 LQKENI. The CDR3 sequence is 12 residues long. CDR3 nucleotides: TGTGCCAGCTCCGATCGGTACAATGAGCAGTTCTTC. Its protein is CASSDRYNEQFF.

The chain is built from TRBV6-6 and TRBJ2-2; D unresolved. Germline V gene data show CDR1 as MNHNY and CDR2 as SVGAGI (reference sequence). The ends were cut back, 6 bases at V and 5 bases at J, with 16 bases in the middle. The CDR3 extends over 15 amino acids. This chain's CDR3 is CASRQSKGGTGELFF. The CDR3 DNA is TGTGCCAGCAGACAATCCAAGGGTGGAACCGGGGAGCTGTTTTTT.

The chain employs TRBV15 and TRBJ1-5; D is ambiguous. Germline CDR1 and CDR2: LNHNV and YYDKDF (reference sequence). The CDR3 covers 14 residues. Between the trimmed V and J ends, which lost 0 bases and 7 bases, there was a span of 10 bases. CDR3 region: CATSRDYGVQPQHF. The CDR3 DNA is TGTGCCACCAGCAGAGATTATGGGGTCCAGCCCCAGCATTTT.

The J gene is TRBJ1-5, the V gene TRBV6-1, with D tentatively TRBD1 (5 bases). CDR1 is MNHNS and CDR2 is SASEGT in the germline V gene. The V end was cut by 7 bases, the J end by 6 bases, with 19 bases between. The CDR3 covers 15 residues. The CDR3, as DNA: TGTGCCAGCACCTATACCGGCGGGGGGACTCAGCCCCAGCATTTT. Its protein product is CASTYTGGGTQPQHF.

Comment on this clone: The junction shows a germline mismatch at one end, possibly a read error. Distinct nucleotide sequences in the sample also encode this CDR3. This chain links TRBV7-2 with TRBJ2-7; 9 positions match TRBD1. The length of the CDR3 is 13 residues. CDR1 is SGHTA and CDR2 is FQGNSA in the germline V gene. CDR3 sequence reads: CASSLGTGREQYF. Written as DNA, the CDR3 is TGCGCCAGCAGCTTAGGGACAGGGCGGGAGCAGTACTTC. Looking up the rest from reference TRBV7-2 and TRBJ2-7 gives the full variable domain: GAGVSQSPSNKVTEKGKDVELRCDPISGHTALYWYRQSLGQGLEFLIYFQGNSAPDKSGLPSDRFSAERTGGSVSTLTIQRTQQEDSAVYLCASSLGTGREQYFGPGTRLTVT.